This entry concerns a single T cell receptor beta chain. There are 17 residues in the CDR3. V was pared by 0 bases and J by 6 bases, with 9 bases of the junction left unmatched. CDR1 is MNHEY and CDR2 is SVGEGT in the germline V gene. This entry belongs to a study of blood T cell repertoires in COVID-19. Per the authors' pipeline: Reference gene primer amplification yielded estimated nucleated cell counts. Assay used: immunoSEQ multiplex PCR; TCRdb lists only in-frame clones, some missing. From that table come the V and J calls and clone size; the DNA was used to work out D and trimming. The sample holds under 200,000 clones, roughly 88% seen once.

The chain carries TRBV6-2 or TRBV6-3 and TRBJ2-1; 9 bases are shared with TRBD2. Source material: peripheral blood. The source of this sequence is a woman aged 55-75 years with acute or convalescent COVID-19. The CDR3 DNA sequence: TGTGCCAGCAGTTACTCCTTCAGTAGCGGGGGAGGCAATGAGCAGTTCTTC. Protein product: CASSYSFSSGGGNEQFF.